This T cell receptor (beta chain) appears in the sequencing data of a study of beta chain features in type 1 diabetes (dated by TCRdb to 2017 to 2018). Study-level background: Mean age, gender distribution, total cell number and subset yield did not differ between patients and healthy donors. Across all samples, fewer than 130 million sorted cells were examined, and cell number per subset correlated strongly with RNA yield. In the study, TCRB repertoires of sorted circulating CD4+ T cell subsets from recently diagnosed type 1 diabetes patients were compared with those of matched healthy donors. Whereas all 30 or so donors provided naive and central memory subsets, regulatory and stem cell-like memory subsets were isolated from just 8 patients and about 8 healthy donors.

The High Capacity cDNA Reverse Transcription Kit was used to reverse transcribe all of the isolated RNA, meaning that expressed TCRB transcripts were what got sequenced. Deep immunoSEQ sequencing was applied to naive, central memory and regulatory T cell samples, giving an average of about 3.7 million total reads per sample. After sorted cells were lysed in RLT buffer, RNA was extracted with DNase-treated RNeasy Micro or Mini kits, with the choice depending on cell number. Each cell subset was processed separately to prevent cross-contamination, with patient and healthy donor samples processed together. The immunoSEQ multiplex PCR was used to amplify TCRB sequences from cDNA, yielding 87-bp fragments that span the CDR3 region. Sequencing of the amplicons was performed on the Illumina HiSeq platform. The authors processed their data as follows. Synthetic template baselines were used to correct PCR bias computationally, reads within Hamming distance 2 were collapsed, and singletons that could not be merged were discarded. Reads were aligned to IMGT to assign V, D and J genes, CDR3 length, and insertions or deletions at six rearrangement sites. Within each subset, clonotype counts were normalized to the number of sorted cells before true diversity and Gini coefficients were calculated with the tcR R package. Repertoire sharing was quantified using the overlap coefficient calculated on TCRB nucleotide sequences. In TCRdb, the immuneACCESS table is reduced to in-frame sequences with V and J assigned. These tables do not hold every clone; where another copy was compared, an unresolved V gene accounts for under half, and the others remain unexplained. V and J calls and clone size are as listed in that table; D and trimming were resolved from the DNA. The sample table shows 130,000 or so clones, and about 9.1% are seen once. In total, the top ten clones hold approximately 0.69% of the sample.

This clone appeared a few times. Its antigen has not been determined. No much larger clone exists at a distance of one base, and base qualities are not known. Beyond this particular receptor, the publication reports: Naive, central memory and regulatory TCRB repertoires appeared to be more alike among patients than among healthy donors. Type 1 diabetes patients showed a moderate but significant shortening of TCRB CDR3 length in all four CD4+ subsets. Because cDNA was sequenced instead of genomic DNA, activated cells with high expression could be over-represented, although the groups did not differ in activation or CD3 levels. PCR may preferentially amplify shorter templates, but because patient and control samples were amplified and corrected together, any resulting skew would affect both groups equally. Fewer insertions and more nucleotide deletions at VDJ recombination sites were observed in patients with type 1 diabetes, implying thymic rearrangement abnormalities. Because the HLA sub-analyses included only small numbers of individuals, any influence of HLA type on TCRB rearrangement was left unresolved.

A single peripheral blood draw of roughly 0.11 L on average was collected from each donor into heparinised tubes. A BD FACSAria II was used to sort naive, central memory, regulatory and stem cell-like memory CD4+ T cells with a panel that included CD45RO, CCR7, CD25, CD127, CD95 and CD27. Every sorted population had a purity above 95%. Right away, PBMCs were isolated by Lymphoprep density gradient centrifugation and were stained directly, with no culture step. So that batch effects would be minimized, each experiment stained and sorted samples in pairs, pairing one healthy donor with one patient. V ends up 2 bases short and J 2 bases short, with an unmatched junction base count of 6. From its cysteine to its phenylalanine, the CDR3 spans 16 amino acids. Only CDR3 DNA is held: 48 bases, read in frame from base 1. CDR1 ENHRY and CDR2 SYGVKD were looked up in the germline V gene.

Sequenced: central memory CD4+ T cells from blood. The clonotype was recovered from a woman between 35 and 50 years old in good health. The chain couples TRBV10-3 to TRBJ2-5, with 9 central nucleotides matching TRBD2. The CDR3 here reads CAISEGSGGPQETQYF. The DNA is TGTGCCATCAGTGAGGGTAGCGGGGGACCTCAAGAGACCCAGTACTTC.